Below, 8 T cell receptor beta chains from the same sample are listed, as sequenced in a study of cytomegalovirus exposure and HLA in healthy donors. The PCR ran on 60 Vbeta and 13 Jbeta primers. Only in-frame clones appear in the TCRdb table, and some are missing; sequencing was by immunoSEQ multiplex PCR. This repertoire includes roughly 110,000 clones. Sequenced input: PBMCs. The receptors originated from a man aged 35 to 55 in good health and CMV-seropositive.

V usage is TRBV6-6 and J usage is TRBJ2-7; 11 bases line up with TRBD1. There are 14 residues in the CDR3. With V trimmed by 7 bases and J by 6 bases, 8 bases remained unmatched. Germline assignment: CDR1 MNHNY and CDR2 SVGAGI (reference sequence). CDR3 loop: CASTQWGQGGEQYF. The CDR3 region has the DNA TGTGCCAGCACTCAATGGGGACAGGGGGGCGAGCAGTACTTC.

V is TRBV7-9 and J is TRBJ2-1, with 10 bases identical to TRBD2. CDR1 is SEHNR and CDR2 is FQNEAQ in the germline V gene (reference sequence). The CDR3 has 16 residues. V dropped 5 bases and J dropped 3; count of bases not matched to a gene: 7. This CDR3 is CASSLTGLADYNEQFF. CDR3 coding DNA: TGTGCCAGCAGCCTAACCGGACTAGCGGACTACAATGAGCAGTTCTTC. The full variable domain, rest sourced from reference TRBV7-9 and TRBJ2-1, is DTGVSQNPRHKITKRGQNVTFRCDPISEHNRLYWYRQTLGQGPEFLTYFQNEAQLEKSRLLSDRFSAERPKGSFSTLEIQRTEQGDSAMYLCASSLTGLADYNEQFFGPGTRLTVL.

The chain is built from TRBV9 and TRBJ1-3; no firm D call. This CDR3 has 16 residues. Germline V gives CDR1 SGDLS, CDR2 YYNGEE. Trimming stripped 0 bases from V and 1 base from J, with 11 bases between. The CDR3, as DNA: TGTGCCAGCAGCGTAGACGATCAGGTGTCTGGAAACACCATATATTTT. This sequence encodes CASSVDDQVSGNTIYF.

The chain links TRBV30 to TRBJ1-3, with unresolved D. The CDR3 consists of 13 residues. Germline CDR1 GTSNPN, CDR2 SVGIG (reference sequence). Trimming pared 2 bases from V and 11 bases from J, leaving 16 bases between. The CDR3 DNA is TGTGCCTGGAGTCGAGCCGGAGGGTCCGCCATATATTTT. This encodes CAWSRAGGSAIYF.

V usage is TRBV5-6 and J usage is TRBJ2-1; 12 bases align to TRBD2. Germline V CDR1 and CDR2: SGHDT, YYEEEE. The CDR3 consists of 15 residues. V gave up 4 bases and J gave up 4 bases; unmatched junction bases: 3. The CDR3 reads CASSTLAGGYNEQFF. The CDR3 nucleotides read TGTGCCAGCAGCACCCTAGCGGGAGGGTACAATGAGCAGTTCTTC. The full variable domain, in which reference TRBV5-6 and TRBJ2-1 provide the parts outside the CDR3, is DAGVTQSPTHLIKTRGQQVTLRCSPKSGHDTVSWYQQALGQGPQFIFQYYEEEERQRGNFPDRFSGHQFPNYSSELNVNALLLGDSALYLCASSTLAGGYNEQFFGPGTRLTVL.

The V call is TRBV28, the J call TRBJ1-4; the D is unclear. Germline V gives CDR1 MDHEN, CDR2 SYDVKM. The CDR3 is 13 residues long. V dropped 2 bases and J dropped 8 bases, with 9 bases sitting between them. This CDR3 reads CASSLPGREKLFF. CDR3 coding DNA: TGTGCCAGCAGTTTACCAGGCAGGGAAAAACTGTTTTTT. The variable domain in full, completed from reference TRBV28 and TRBJ1-4, reads DVKVTQSSRYLVKRTGEKVFLECVQDMDHENMFWYRQDPGLGLRLIYFSYDVKMKEKGDIPEGYSVSREKKERFSLILESASTNQTSMYLCASSLPGREKLFFGSGTQLSVL.

V gene TRBV19 combines with J gene TRBJ2-2; the D gene is possibly TRBD2 (5 bases). With 7 bases removed from V and 0 bases from J, the gap between germline ends came to 9 bases. The CDR3 loop spans 14 amino acids. CDR1 and CDR2 from the germline V gene are LNHDA and SQIVND (reference sequence). The CDR3 loop reads CASKDGANTGELFF. The CDR3 DNA sequence: TGTGCCAGTAAGGACGGGGCGAACACCGGGGAGCTGTTTTTT. Together with reference TRBV19 and TRBJ2-2, the CDR3 gives the full variable domain: DGGITQSPKYLFRKEGQNVTLSCEQNLNHDAMYWYRQDPGQGLRLIYYSQIVNDFQKGDIAEGYSVSREKKESFPLTVTSAQKNPTAFYLCASKDGANTGELFFGEGSRLTVL.

The chain couples TRBV7-3 to TRBJ2-1, with D perhaps TRBD2 (6 bases). V was pared by 5 bases and J by 5 bases, with 19 bases between. Per the germline V gene, CDR1 is SGHTA and CDR2 is FQGTGA. CDR3 size: 16 residues. CDR3 bases: TGTGCCAGCAGCGGAATACTAGCAATGGTCGACAATGAGCAGTTCTTC. This translates into CASSGILAMVDNEQFF. Full variable domain (rest looked up from reference TRBV7-3 and TRBJ2-1): GAGVSQTPSNKVTEKGKYVELRCDPISGHTALYWYRQSLGQGPEFLIYFQGTGAADDSGLPNDRFFAVRPEGSVSTLKIQRTERGDSAVYLCASSGILAMVDNEQFFGPGTRLTVL.